A single sample is the source of the 23 T cell receptor beta chains below, sequenced in a study of blood T cell repertoires in COVID-19. The protocol was immunoSEQ multiplex PCR, while the TCRdb copy is restricted to in-frame clones and leaves out a portion. The sample records approximately 70,000 clones, approximately 90% being singletons. The sample comprised peripheral blood. These receptors came from a woman aged 55-75 years with active COVID-19.

The V and J genes are TRBV5-1 and TRBJ1-1; D gene ambiguous. Germline assignment: CDR1 SGHRS and CDR2 YFSETQ. The length of the CDR3 is 13 residues. V lost 1 base, J lost 2 bases, and 6 bases lay in between. The CDR3 spells CASSLTSNTEAFF. CDR3 DNA sequence: TGCGCCAGCAGCTTGACGAGTAACACTGAAGCTTTCTTT.

There are a few counts of this clone. V gene TRBV27 combines with J gene TRBJ2-7; 12 bases align to TRBD2. CDR1 and CDR2 (germline): MNHEY, SMNVEV (reference sequence). V trimming: 5 bases; J trimming: 5 bases; junction bases outside the gene matches: 4. The CDR3 has 14 residues. The CDR3, as DNA: TGTGCCAGCAGTCTGACTAGCGGGAGAAACGAGCAGTACTTC. As protein: CASSLTSGRNEQYF.

V and J are TRBV10-3 and TRBJ2-3; D might be TRBD1 (5 bases). Germline CDR1 ENHRY, CDR2 SYGVKD. V lost 3 bases, J lost 9 bases, and 13 bases lay in between. The CDR3 spans 13 residues. CDR3 nucleotides: TGTGCCATCAGTGAAACCAGGGAAGGCACGCAGTATTTT. Protein product: CAISETREGTQYF.

V usage is TRBV4-2 and J usage is TRBJ2-1, with 7 bases lining up with TRBD2. With 1 base clipped from V and 6 bases from J, the junction kept 9 bases outside the gene matches. From germline, CDR1 is LGHNA and CDR2 YNFKEQ. The CDR3 is 16 residues long. The chain's CDR3 is CASSQVGSGFSNEQFF. CDR3 bases: TGTGCCAGCAGCCAAGTCGGTAGCGGGTTTTCCAATGAGCAGTTCTTC.

This chain joins TRBV18 and TRBJ2-1, with D tentatively TRBD2 (6 bases). With 6 bases removed from V and 7 bases from J, the gap between germline ends came to 22 bases. Germline V gene sequence: CDR1 KGHSH, CDR2 LQKENI. This CDR3 is 16 amino acids long. The CDR3: CASSPARGGSGNEQFF. DNA for the CDR3: TGTGCCAGCTCTCCGGCGCGGGGTGGGAGTGGTAATGAGCAGTTCTTC. Based on the CDR3 plus reference TRBV18 and TRBJ2-1, the full variable domain is NAGVMQNPRHLVRRRGQEARLRCSPMKGHSHVYWYRQLPEEGLKFMVYLQKENIIDESGMPKERFSAEFPKEGPSILRIQQVVRGDSAAYFCASSPARGGSGNEQFFGPGTRLTVL.

In this sample, this clone turned up a few times. The chain has TRBV10-3 and TRBJ2-1, with D possibly TRBD2 on 6 matching bases. Trimming shortened V by 5 bases and J by 7 bases, and 9 bases separated the two germline ends. The CDR3 contains 12 residues. Germline CDR1 is ENHRY and CDR2 is SYGVKD. The DNA of the CDR3 is TGTGCCATCAGTTTTAGCGGAAATGAGCAGTTCTTC. Translating gives CAISFSGNEQFF.

V and J are TRBV15 and TRBJ1-2; 8 bases are shared with TRBD1. Trimming removed 0 bases from V and 7 bases from J; junction bases left unmatched: 10. CDR1 and CDR2 from the germline V gene are LNHNV and YYDKDF (reference sequence). The CDR3 extends over 16 amino acids. The CDR3 DNA reads as TGTGCCACCAGCAGAGATCGGACAGGGAGGGAGACTGGCTACACCTTC. Its translation: CATSRDRTGRETGYTF.

V and J are TRBV19 and TRBJ1-2; possible D gene TRBD1, 6 bases. Germline assignment: CDR1 LNHDA and CDR2 SQIVND (reference sequence). V lost 4 bases and J lost 8, with 20 bases in between. CDR3 length equals 15 residues. This CDR3 reads CASSTPSTGLAGYTF. Written as DNA, the CDR3 is TGTGCCAGTAGTACCCCATCAACAGGGTTGGCCGGCTACACCTTC.

The chain has TRBV19 and TRBJ2-1; the D gene is possibly TRBD2 (5 bases). The CDR3 contains 14 residues. V shed 3 bases and J shed 6 bases, with 12 bases lying between them. Germline lookup yields CDR1 LNHDA and CDR2 SQIVND (reference sequence). This CDR3 is CASSMNFGGNEQFF. CDR3 DNA: TGTGCCAGTAGTATGAACTTTGGAGGCAATGAGCAGTTCTTC.

This clone appeared a few times. The rearrangement links TRBV5-1 to TRBJ1-6, with a possible D match to TRBD1 (6 bases). The CDR3 extends over 16 amino acids. Germline CDR1 and CDR2: SGHRS and YFSETQ. V lost 3 bases, J lost 5 bases, and 15 bases lay in between. The CDR3 is CASSWGARTDNSPLHF. CDR3 nucleotides: TGCGCCAGCAGCTGGGGAGCACGGACAGATAATTCACCCCTCCACTTT.

This sequence joins TRBV5-4 and TRBJ2-3, with 7 bases lining up with TRBD2. Trimming at V came to 4 bases and at J to 4 bases, leaving 9 bases not matched to a gene. Germline V gene sequence: CDR1 SGHNT, CDR2 YYREEE (reference sequence). This CDR3 spans 15 amino acids. CDR3 DNA: TGTGCCAGCAGCCCCCGGGGTCGGGGGGCAGATACGCAGTATTTT. It codes for CASSPRGRGADTQYF.

This sequence joins TRBV19 and TRBJ1-2, with D tentatively TRBD1 (5 bases). The germline V and J ends were trimmed by 11 bases and 4 bases, with 11 bases remaining between them. CDR3 size: 11 residues. Germline V gene data show CDR1 as LNHDA and CDR2 as SQIVND (reference sequence). CDR3 in amino acids: CASGTLYGYTF. The CDR3 nucleotides read TGTGCCTCAGGGACTCTCTATGGCTACACCTTC.

The chain is built from TRBV5-1 and TRBJ2-7, with 8 bases aligning to TRBD2. The CDR3 runs 14 residues. CDR1 and CDR2 (germline): SGHRS, YFSETQ. With V trimmed by 4 bases and J by 1 base, 4 bases remained unmatched. The CDR3 sequence is CASSTGLESYEQYF. CDR3 bases: TGCGCCAGCAGCACGGGACTAGAGTCCTACGAGCAGTACTTC.

This clone appeared once. The V and J genes are TRBV27 and TRBJ2-1; 9 bases are a match to TRBD1. Germline trimming cut 10 bases from V and 16 bases from J; bases unmatched to any gene: 11. The germline CDR1 and CDR2 sequences are MNHEY and SMNVEV (reference sequence). The CDR3 is 11 residues long. The DNA of the CDR3 is TGTGCCACCACGACCGGGACAGGGATCTTCTTC. It yields the protein CATTTGTGIFF.

The rearrangement uses TRBV2 and TRBJ1-5, with 7 bases that match TRBD1. The length of the CDR3 is 15 residues. Germline lookup yields CDR1 SNHLY and CDR2 FYNNEI. V shed 1 base and J 4 bases; nucleotides not matched to a gene: 4. The DNA of the CDR3 is TGTGCCAGCAGTGAAGGGGGACAGCCTAATCAGCCCCAGCATTTT. Its translation is CASSEGGQPNQPQHF.

The CDR3 loop reads CASRGQGPFTGELFF. The CDR3 coding sequence is TGTGCCAGCAGAGGACAGGGACCTTTCACCGGGGAGCTGTTTTTT. The rearrangement joins TRBV28 to TRBJ2-2; the match to TRBD1 covers 8 bases. Germline-derived CDR1 and CDR2 are MDHEN and SYDVKM. Trimming at V came to 6 bases and at J to 4 bases, leaving 7 bases not matched to a gene. The CDR3 extends over 15 amino acids.

The V and J genes are TRBV13 and TRBJ2-1; 8 bases match TRBD2. Germline V gene sequence: CDR1 PRHDT, CDR2 FYEKMQ (reference sequence). Trimming took 5 bases from V and 11 from J; bases not matched to a gene: 8. The CDR3 has 13 amino acids. The CDR3 DNA reads as TGTGCCAGCAGCCTTCGCGGGACTAGGCAGCAGTTCTTC. The encoded protein is CASSLRGTRQQFF.

This chain links TRBV5-1 with TRBJ2-1; 8 bases match TRBD2. The germline V gene has CDR1 SGHRS and CDR2 YFSETQ. V lost 4 bases, J lost 3 bases, and 12 bases stayed unmatched. This CDR3 has 17 amino acids. CDR3 residues: CASSALLTSGRYNEQFF. The CDR3 DNA reads as TGCGCCAGCAGCGCACTACTCACTAGCGGCCGCTACAATGAGCAGTTCTTC. Filled out from reference TRBV5-1 and TRBJ2-1, the complete variable domain reads KAGVTQTPRYLIKTRGQQVTLSCSPISGHRSVSWYQQTPGQGLQFLFEYFSETQRNKGNFPGRFSGRQFSNSRSEMNVSTLELGDSALYLCASSALLTSGRYNEQFFGPGTRLTVL.

The chain combines TRBV10-1 with TRBJ2-7, with D possibly matching TRBD1 (6 bases). V gave up 0 bases and J gave up 6 bases, with 15 bases separating them. This CDR3 has 15 amino acids. Germline V lookup: CDR1 WNHNN, CDR2 SYGVQD (reference sequence). CDR3 amino acids: CASSESSAGVPEQYF. Written as DNA, the CDR3 is TGCGCCAGCAGTGAGTCGTCCGCAGGGGTCCCCGAGCAGTACTTC.

This clone was seen once. The V gene is TRBV6-5, the J gene TRBJ1-2; 8 bases fit TRBD1. This CDR3 contains 13 residues. CDR1 and CDR2 from the germline V gene are MNHEY and SVGAGI. V shed 6 bases, J shed 4 bases, and the junction held 4 bases outside the gene matches. CDR3 sequence: CASSATGAYGYTF. In DNA, the CDR3 is TGTGCCAGCAGCGCGACAGGGGCCTATGGCTACACCTTC.

The V and J genes are TRBV7-9 and TRBJ2-2; D unresolved. Germline lookup yields CDR1 SEHNR and CDR2 FQNEAQ (reference sequence). V shed 5 bases and J shed 8 bases, with 15 bases lying between them. This CDR3 spans 14 amino acids. The CDR3 protein is CASSHPVALGELFF. The CDR3, as DNA: TGTGCCAGCAGCCACCCCGTCGCCCTAGGGGAGCTGTTTTTT.

The CDR3 reads CASSLYPGRDEKLFF. In nucleotides, the CDR3 is TGTGCCAGCAGTTTATACCCAGGGAGGGATGAAAAACTGTTTTTT. The V and J genes are TRBV28 and TRBJ1-4, with TRBD1 as a possible D gene (5 bases). This CDR3 has 15 amino acids. Germline V gene data show CDR1 as MDHEN and CDR2 as SYDVKM. Trimming took off 1 base at V and 6 bases at J, with 12 bases between the two ends.

The V call is TRBV12-3 or TRBV12-4, the J call TRBJ2-7, with D possibly matching TRBD2 (5 bases). This CDR3 comprises 13 residues. Trimming removed 2 bases at V and 3 bases at J, with 8 bases between. CDR3 coding DNA: TGTGCCAGCAGTTTAAATCGGGACTACGAGCAGTACTTC. Its translation is CASSLNRDYEQYF.